These 26 T cell receptor beta chains were sequenced from one sample in a study of cytomegalovirus exposure and HLA in healthy donors. The PCR contained 60 Vbeta and 13 Jbeta primers. The protocol was immunoSEQ multiplex PCR, while the TCRdb copy is restricted to in-frame clones and leaves out a portion. This table has around 130,000 clones, roughly 87% appearing once. The source material was PBMCs. The receptor source for this set is a woman younger than 35 in good health and CMV-seronegative.

This sequence joins TRBV10-3 and TRBJ2-7; 14 positions agree with TRBD2. CDR3 size: 18 residues. Germline trimming cut 2 bases from V and 4 bases from J; bases unmatched to any gene: 10. Germline assignment: CDR1 ENHRY and CDR2 SYGVKD. The CDR3 nucleotides read TGTGCCATCAGTGAGCCTGCCGGGACTAGCGGGAGTATGTACGAGCAGTACTTC. Residues: CAISEPAGTSGSMYEQYF.

The V gene is TRBV7-9, the J gene TRBJ1-3, with 8 bases aligning to TRBD1. Germline V gives CDR1 SEHNR, CDR2 FQNEAQ (reference sequence). Trimming at V came to 0 bases and at J to 3 bases, leaving 4 bases not matched to a gene. This CDR3 is built from 16 residues. CDR3 loop: CASSLAKTGVGNTIYF. The CDR3 DNA is TGTGCCAGCAGCTTAGCCAAGACAGGGGTTGGAAACACCATATATTTT.

The chain uses TRBV10-3 and TRBJ1-4; D not resolved. The CDR3 runs 12 residues. V lost 8 bases to trimming and J lost 11 bases, with 15 bases between them. The V gene's germline CDR1 is ENHRY and CDR2 SYGVKD. DNA for the CDR3: TGTGCCATCTCAGACGGCGTCGGGAAACTGTTTTTT. Protein sequence: CAISDGVGKLFF.

This clone has only a few counts. The rearrangement joins TRBV7-9 to TRBJ1-4; D gene unclear. Germline V gene sequence: CDR1 SEHNR, CDR2 FQNEAQ (reference sequence). Deletions cut 4 bases from V and 8 bases from J, with 20 bases between. The CDR3 runs to 16 residues. CDR3 sequence reads: CASSSLTEKKREKLFF. As DNA, the CDR3 is TGTGCCAGCAGCTCCCTTACAGAGAAGAAACGGGAAAAACTGTTTTTT. Supplemented by reference TRBV7-9 and TRBJ1-4, the full variable domain reads DTGVSQNPRHKITKRGQNVTFRCDPISEHNRLYWYRQTLGQGPEFLTYFQNEAQLEKSRLLSDRFSAERPKGSFSTLEIQRTEQGDSAMYLCASSSLTEKKREKLFFGSGTQLSVL.

This clone was seen a single time. The chain links TRBV5-5 to TRBJ1-5; no definite D call. The CDR3 consists of 14 residues. The V end was cut by 5 bases, the J end by 8 bases, with 17 bases between. Germline assignment: CDR1 SGHKS and CDR2 YYEKEE (reference sequence). CDR3 nucleotides: TGTGCCAGCAGTCACTCCCCTTTCCCCGAGCCCCAGCATTTT. It specifies CASSHSPFPEPQHF.

This chain uses TRBV30 with TRBJ1-4, with 7 bases lining up with TRBD1. Unmatched junction bases numbered 10, after V lost 5 bases and J lost 7 bases. The CDR3 is 14 amino acids. CDR1 and CDR2 from the germline V gene are GTSNPN and SVGIG (reference sequence). For the CDR3, the DNA is TGTGCCTGGGGGGCGACAGGGCTGGTTGAAAAACTGTTTTTT. Its protein product is CAWGATGLVEKLFF.

This chain uses TRBV27 with TRBJ1-1; D uncertain. CDR1 and CDR2 (germline): MNHEY, SMNVEV (reference sequence). This CDR3 has 13 amino acids. Trimming left V 8 bases short and J 9 bases short, with 19 bases between. The DNA of the CDR3 is TGTGCCAGCCCCCATGAGTTGGAGGACCAAGCTTTCTTT. Translating gives CASPHELEDQAFF.

The chain employs TRBV27 and TRBJ1-5, with a possible D match to TRBD1 (5 bases). CDR1 is MNHEY, CDR2 SMNVEV, per germline (reference sequence). The CDR3 spans 15 residues. Trimming took off 6 bases at V and 7 bases at J, with 19 bases between the two ends. The CDR3 loop is CASSPTVASRQPQHF. CDR3 sequence (DNA): TGTGCCAGCAGCCCGACAGTGGCGTCGCGGCAGCCCCAGCATTTT.

The V call is TRBV19, the J call TRBJ1-1; 7 bases agree with TRBD1. In germline, CDR1 is LNHDA, CDR2 SQIVND (reference sequence). The trim removed 5 bases at V and 4 bases at J, leaving 13 bases unmatched. The CDR3 has 16 amino acids. CDR3: CASSPRQGLLGTEAFF. CDR3 DNA sequence: TGTGCCAGTAGTCCCCGACAGGGTTTGTTGGGCACTGAAGCTTTCTTT.

This sequence joins TRBV13 and TRBJ2-7, with a weak D call TRBD2 (6 bases). The V and J ends lost 3 bases and 2 bases respectively, with 11 bases between them. CDR1 is PRHDT, CDR2 FYEKMQ, per germline (reference sequence). This CDR3 is 14 amino acids long. The CDR3 loop is CASSFAGRTYEQYF. The DNA for the CDR3 is TGTGCCAGCAGCTTCGCGGGACGAACCTACGAGCAGTACTTC.

This rearrangement joins TRBV5-1 to TRBJ2-3; D not resolved. The CDR3 contains 16 residues. The V end was cut by 0 bases, the J end by 0 bases, with 11 bases between. Per germline, CDR1 SGHRS and CDR2 YFSETQ. CDR3 protein: CASSLGSTASTDTQYF. The CDR3 region has the DNA TGCGCCAGCAGCTTGGGTAGTACAGCCAGCACAGATACGCAGTATTTT.

This clone was recorded only once. The chain has TRBV6-5 and TRBJ2-5; D unclear. CDR3 length: 10 residues. CDR1 MNHEY and CDR2 SVGAGI come from the germline V gene. Deletions cut 8 bases from V and 5 bases from J, with 6 bases between. DNA for the CDR3: TGTGCCAGCGGCAGGGAGACCCAGTACTTC. This codes for CASGRETQYF.

This sequence joins TRBV19 and TRBJ2-5, with 10 bases identical to TRBD2. This CDR3 region has 14 residues. Trimming took 5 bases from V and 2 from J; bases not matched to a gene: 2. CDR1 is LNHDA, CDR2 SQIVND, per germline (reference sequence). The CDR3 nucleotides are TGTGCCAGTAGTTTACTAGCGGGGCAAGAGACCCAGTACTTC. The encoded protein is CASSLLAGQETQYF.

Comments on this clone: The sample contains more than one DNA sequence encoding this CDR3. This CDR3 is CASSLVSGNTEAFF. CDR3 DNA sequence: TGTGCCAGCAGCTTAGTCTCGGGGAACACTGAAGCTTTCTTT. The chain combines TRBV7-9 with TRBJ1-1; D is ambiguous. Germline CDR1 and CDR2: SEHNR and FQNEAQ (reference sequence). V lost 1 base and J 1 base, leaving 7 bases between the germline ends. CDR3 length: 14 residues. Using reference TRBV7-9 and TRBJ1-1 for the parts outside the CDR3, the full variable domain is DTGVSQNPRHKITKRGQNVTFRCDPISEHNRLYWYRQTLGQGPEFLTYFQNEAQLEKSRLLSDRFSAERPKGSFSTLEIQRTEQGDSAMYLCASSLVSGNTEAFFGQGTRLTVV.

V gene TRBV29-1 combines with J gene TRBJ1-2; possible D gene TRBD1, 5 bases. CDR1 and CDR2 (germline): SQVTM, ANQGSEA. The CDR3 sequence is 11 residues long. V shed 5 bases and J shed 8 bases, with 12 bases lying between them. Here the CDR3 reads CSVWDSWGYTF. The DNA of the CDR3 is TGCAGCGTTTGGGACTCCTGGGGCTACACCTTC. Together with reference TRBV29-1 and TRBJ1-2, the CDR3 gives the full variable domain: SAVISQKPSRDICQRGTSLTIQCQVDSQVTMMFWYRQQPGQSLTLIATANQGSEATYESGFVIDKFPISRPNLTFSTLTVSNMSPEDSSIYLCSVWDSWGYTFGSGTRLTVV.

The rearrangement links TRBV5-5 to TRBJ1-5; D is possibly TRBD1 (5 bases). The CDR3 length is 15 residues. Per the germline V gene, CDR1 is SGHKS and CDR2 is YYEKEE (reference sequence). The ends were cut back, 0 bases at V and 2 bases at J, with 9 bases in the middle. CDR3 DNA: TGTGCCAGCAGCTTGGCCGGGGGAGGCAATCAGCCCCAGCATTTT. The encoded protein is CASSLAGGGNQPQHF.

DNA for the CDR3: TGTGCCAGCAGCTCCGGACTAGCGGGAGTGGAGCAGTACTTC. Translation gives CASSSGLAGVEQYF. The rearrangement joins TRBV13 to TRBJ2-7, with 13 bases fitting TRBD2. This CDR3 is 14 amino acids long. Trimming cost V 4 bases and J 7 bases; bases outside gene matches: 4. Germline values: CDR1 PRHDT, CDR2 FYEKMQ (reference sequence).

This rearrangement joins TRBV7-9 to TRBJ1-2; D is unclear. Germline V lookup: CDR1 SEHNR, CDR2 FQNEAQ (reference sequence). Trimming left V 5 bases short and J 8 bases short, with 15 bases between. The CDR3 totals 13 residues. The CDR3 nucleotides are TGTGCCAGCAGCCCGGAGGCGGGGTACGGCTACACCTTC. It is translated as CASSPEAGYGYTF.

The chain combines TRBV7-2 with TRBJ2-1; D is perhaps TRBD2 (5 bases). Trimming took off 8 bases at V and 0 bases at J, with 14 bases between the two ends. The CDR3 is 15 amino acids. Germline assignment: CDR1 SGHTA and CDR2 FQGNSA. The DNA of the CDR3 is TGTGCCAGCTCAGCGGTCTACAGCTCCTACAATGAGCAGTTCTTC. It yields the protein CASSAVYSSYNEQFF. The complete variable domain, with remaining parts taken from reference TRBV7-2 and TRBJ2-1, reads GAGVSQSPSNKVTEKGKDVELRCDPISGHTALYWYRQSLGQGLEFLIYFQGNSAPDKSGLPSDRFSAERTGGSVSTLTIQRTQQEDSAVYLCASSAVYSSYNEQFFGPGTRLTVL.

The chain employs TRBV11-3 and TRBJ2-5; perhaps TRBD1 as D (6 bases). Germline loops: CDR1 SGHNT, CDR2 YENEEA. The length of the CDR3 is 14 residues. V lost 5 bases and J 5 bases, leaving 15 bases between the germline ends. In DNA, the CDR3 is TGTGCCAGCAGCAAAGGCAGGGGTACGGAGACCCAGTACTTC. Residues: CASSKGRGTETQYF.

The rearrangement joins TRBV6-5 to TRBJ1-1; weak D call: TRBD1 (6 bases). The CDR3 loop spans 15 amino acids. The germline V gene has CDR1 MNHEY and CDR2 SVGAGI. V was clipped by 5 bases and J by 1 base, with 14 bases between them. The CDR3 coding sequence is TGTGCCAGCAGTCCCGCCAGGGGAAAGAACACTGAAGCTTTCTTT. Translating it yields CASSPARGKNTEAFF.

The chain employs TRBV4-1 and TRBJ1-1; D is unresolved. Trimming stripped 5 bases from V and 1 base from J, with 8 bases between. The CDR3 covers 13 residues. Per germline, CDR1 MGHRA and CDR2 YSYEKL. CDR3 coding DNA: TGCGCCAGCAGCTTTTACGGGAACACTGAAGCTTTCTTT. Its protein product is CASSFYGNTEAFF.

The rearrangement links TRBV6-6 to TRBJ2-3; D remains unclear. The CDR3 contains 12 residues. The V end was cut by 7 bases, the J end by 6 bases, with 11 bases between. Germline CDR1 is MNHNY and CDR2 is SVGAGI (reference sequence). CDR3 protein: CASTYSADTQYF. CDR3 nucleotides: TGTGCCAGCACCTACAGTGCGGATACGCAGTATTTT.

CDR3 DNA sequence: TGTGCCAGCGCGGTGTCTTCCGGGTCTCCACCCTATGGCTACACCTTC. Protein sequence: CASAVSSGSPPYGYTF. This chain connects TRBV27 to TRBJ1-2, with D hard to call. Germline V gene lookup returns CDR1 MNHEY and CDR2 SMNVEV (reference sequence). CDR3 length: 16 residues. Trimming took off 8 bases at V and 4 bases at J, with 23 bases between the two ends.

This chain links TRBV5-8 with TRBJ2-2, with D uncertain. The length of the CDR3 is 13 residues. The germline V gene encodes CDR1 SGHTS and CDR2 YDEGEE. V lost 6 bases to trimming and J lost 7 bases, with 13 bases between them. The CDR3 nucleotides are TGTGCCAGCACCCCGTCAGTAAACGGGGAGCTGTTTTTT. Translation: CASTPSVNGELFF. Complete variable domain (other parts from reference TRBV5-8 and TRBJ2-2): EAGVTQSPTHLIKTRGQQATLRCSPISGHTSVYWYQQALGLGLQFLLWYDEGEERNRGNFPPRFSGRQFPNYSSELNVNALELEDSALYLCASTPSVNGELFFGEGSRLTVL.

The V gene is TRBV5-6, the J gene TRBJ2-7, with 8 nucleotides matching TRBD1. Per germline, CDR1 SGHDT and CDR2 YYEEEE. With 2 bases clipped from V and 3 bases from J, the junction kept 10 bases outside the gene matches. The CDR3 consists of 16 residues. CDR3 region: CASSLGQGASRYEQYF. For the CDR3, the DNA is TGTGCCAGCAGCTTAGGGCAGGGGGCTTCCCGCTACGAGCAGTACTTC.